The 32 T cell receptor beta chains presented below share a single source sample, sequenced in a study of T cell repertoires in cytomegalovirus infection. TCRdb processed the reads anew with MiXCR; each CDR3 protein has one entry. This sample has a few hundred thousand distinct CDR3 sequences; 40% occur once, and the top ten carry 48%. No antigens are known for them. Specimen: cultured PBMCs, collected from culture after CMV antigen stimulation. Every receptor here comes from a human donor in good health (CMV status not recorded). Some clones in this sample may be carry-over from other donors' samples.

The V and J genes are TRBV2 and TRBJ1-1; D is ambiguous. Germline CDR1 and CDR2: SNHLY and FYNNEI. The CDR3 loop spans 14 amino acids. The V gene lost 5 bases and the J gene lost 2 bases, with 12 bases spanning the gap. CDR3 sequence: CASSFGRFNTEAFF. In DNA form, the CDR3 reads TGTGCCAGCAGTTTTGGGAGATTCAACACTGAAGCTTTCTTT.

The chain couples TRBV7-8 to TRBJ1-2; D may be TRBD1 (6 bases). This CDR3 has 15 residues. Germline V gives CDR1 SGHVS, CDR2 FQNEAQ. V dropped 2 bases and J dropped 5 bases, with 15 bases sitting between them. The CDR3 sequence: CASSLNSDRPYGYTF. The CDR3, as DNA: TGTGCCAGCAGCTTAAACTCAGACAGGCCATATGGCTACACCTTC.

This clonotype was counted a few times. CDR3: CAISNHNEQFF. In DNA, the CDR3 is TGTGCCATCAGCAACCACAATGAGCAGTTCTTC. The V and J genes are TRBV10-3 and TRBJ2-1; D gene uncertain. In germline, CDR1 is ENHRY, CDR2 SYGVKD. CDR3 length: 11 residues. The V end lost 6 bases, the J end lost 5 bases, and 5 bases lay between the germline ends.

The J gene is TRBJ2-3, the V gene TRBV4-1, with TRBD2 identical over 8 bases. The V gene end was trimmed by 3 bases and the J gene end by 0 bases; junction bases not matched to a gene: 5. CDR3 length: 16 amino acids. Germline assignment: CDR1 MGHRA and CDR2 YSYEKL. CDR3 loop: CASSQQLAESTDTQYF. The CDR3 DNA reads as TGCGCCAGCAGCCAGCAACTAGCGGAAAGCACAGATACGCAGTATTTT.

Concerning this clonotype itself: A much larger clonotype is one base distant, so this may be a read error. This rearrangement joins TRBV7-2 to TRBJ1-2; D may be TRBD1 (5 bases). Germline V CDR1 and CDR2: SGHTA, FQGNSA. This CDR3 region has 15 residues. The V end lost 4 bases, the J end lost 12 bases, and 24 bases lay between the germline ends. The CDR3: CASSSPGLPLRGHTF. The CDR3 DNA sequence: TGTGCCAGCAGCTCCCCGGGGCTCCCCCTTAGAGGCCACACCTTC. The variable domain in full, completed from reference TRBV7-2 and TRBJ1-2, reads GAGVSQSPSNKVTEKGKDVELRCDPISGHTALYWYRQSLGQGLEFLIYFQGNSAPDKSGLPSDRFSAERTGGSVSTLTIQRTQQEDSAVYLCASSSPGLPLRGHTFGSGTRLTVV.

At least ten counts were recorded for this clonotype. The V gene is TRBV7-2, the J gene TRBJ2-5; 11 positions agree with TRBD2. This CDR3 has 16 residues. From germline, CDR1 is SGHTA and CDR2 FQGNSA. V gave up 5 bases and J gave up 4 bases; unmatched junction bases: 9. CDR3 in amino acids: CASSINAGTSGETQYF. The DNA of the CDR3 is TGTGCCAGCAGCATAAACGCCGGGACTAGCGGAGAGACCCAGTACTTC.

CDR3 protein: CASSLTGYSSYNSPLHF. The CDR3 nucleotides are TGTGCCAGCAGCTTGACCGGGTACAGCTCCTATAATTCACCCCTCCACTTT. The gene calls are TRBV7-2 and TRBJ1-6; unclear D gene. This CDR3 is 17 amino acids long. V was clipped by 3 bases and J by 0 bases, with 12 bases between them. Germline CDR1 SGHTA, CDR2 FQGNSA.

This clonotype has at least ten counts. The chain recombines TRBV7-8 with TRBJ2-3, with 7 bases that match TRBD2. The germline V gene has CDR1 SGHVS and CDR2 FQNEAQ. V shed 3 bases, J shed 2 bases, and the junction held 8 bases outside the gene matches. CDR3 length: 16 residues. The CDR3 DNA reads TGTGCCAGCAGCTTTGGTCCGGGAGGATTCACAGATACGCAGTATTTT. Translating it yields CASSFGPGGFTDTQYF.

This clonotype has just a few counts. The chain combines TRBV15 with TRBJ1-3; D might be TRBD1 (5 bases). This CDR3 spans 15 amino acids. CDR1 and CDR2 (germline): LNHNV, YYDKDF (reference sequence). V gave up 0 bases and J gave up 3 bases, with 9 bases separating them. CDR3 amino acids: CATSRDKGFGNTIYF. CDR3 nucleotide sequence: TGTGCCACCAGCAGAGATAAGGGGTTTGGAAACACCATATATTTT.

V is TRBV15 and J is TRBJ2-7; a possible D gene is TRBD1 (6 bases). In germline, CDR1 is LNHNV, CDR2 YYDKDF (reference sequence). Trimming removed 0 bases at V and 5 bases at J, with 17 bases between. The length of the CDR3 is 16 residues. CDR3 DNA sequence: TGTGCCACCAGCAGAGAGGGACAAGTAAGGGTCCACGAGCAGTACTTC. Translated: CATSREGQVRVHEQYF. Based on the CDR3 plus reference TRBV15 and TRBJ2-7, the full variable domain is DAMVIQNPRYQVTQFGKPVTLSCSQTLNHNVMYWYQQKSSQAPKLLFHYYDKDFNNEADTPDNFQSRRPNTSFCFLDIRSPGLGDTAMYLCATSREGQVRVHEQYFGPGTRLTVT.

The rearrangement joins TRBV7-2 to TRBJ1-2, with D maybe TRBD1 (6 bases). Per the germline V gene, CDR1 is SGHTA and CDR2 is FQGNSA. The CDR3 is 17 amino acids. Trimming cost V 3 bases and J 4 bases, with 21 bases left between them. The CDR3 bases are TGTGCCAGCAGCTTCGCCGGGGGGGGCGCCCCGATCTATGGCTACACCTTC. It codes for CASSFAGGGAPIYGYTF. Drawing the rest from reference TRBV7-2 and TRBJ1-2, the complete variable domain is GAGVSQSPSNKVTEKGKDVELRCDPISGHTALYWYRQSLGQGLEFLIYFQGNSAPDKSGLPSDRFSAERTGGSVSTLTIQRTQQEDSAVYLCASSFAGGGAPIYGYTFGSGTRLTVV.

V and J are TRBV7-2 and TRBJ1-4; TRBD1 is a possible D gene (5 bases). Germline assignment: CDR1 SGHTA and CDR2 FQGNSA. Trimming took 5 bases from V and 8 from J, leaving 15 bases between them. The CDR3 contains 14 residues. The CDR3 sequence: CASSPGEGREKLFF. CDR3 DNA sequence: TGTGCCAGCAGCCCCGGGGAGGGGAGGGAAAAACTGTTTTTT.

The chain joins TRBV15 to TRBJ1-4, with D unresolved. The V and J ends lost 3 bases and 0 bases respectively, with 11 bases between them. Germline CDR1 reads LNHNV; CDR2 reads YYDKDF (reference sequence). This CDR3 has 16 residues. The CDR3 protein is CATSSHPWTTNEKLFF. The CDR3 DNA reads as TGTGCCACCAGCAGCCATCCGTGGACAACTAATGAAAAACTGTTTTTT.

V and J are TRBV2 and TRBJ1-5, with D possibly TRBD1 on 5 matching bases. Germline assignment: CDR1 SNHLY and CDR2 FYNNEI. The CDR3 runs to 14 residues. Between the trimmed V and J ends, which lost 5 bases and 9 bases, there was a span of 17 bases. DNA of the CDR3: TGTGCCAGCAGTAACGACAGAGCCATCGGGCCCCAGCATTTT. Translated: CASSNDRAIGPQHF. Complete variable domain (other parts from reference TRBV2 and TRBJ1-5): EPEVTQTPSHQVTQMGQEVILRCVPISNHLYFYWYRQILGQKVEFLVSFYNNEISEKSEIFDDQFSVERPDGSNFTLKIRSTKLEDSAMYFCASSNDRAIGPQHFGDGTRLSIL.

This clonotype was recorded a few times. This rearrangement joins TRBV20-1 to TRBJ1-5; 7 positions match TRBD1. The CDR3 extends over 13 amino acids. J was trimmed by 4 bases and V by 3 bases; bases with no gene match: 3. Germline V gives CDR1 DFQATT, CDR2 SNEGSKA (reference sequence). CDR3 region: CSASVTGNQPQHF. The CDR3 coding sequence is TGCAGTGCTAGTGTGACAGGGAATCAGCCCCAGCATTTT.

The V call is TRBV19, the J call TRBJ1-2; TRBD1 is a possible D gene (5 bases). CDR3 length equals 14 residues. Deletions cut 3 bases from V and 2 bases from J, with 10 bases between. Germline CDR1 and CDR2: LNHDA and SQIVND (reference sequence). The CDR3 is CASSILRDNYGYTF. The CDR3 DNA follows: TGTGCCAGTAGTATTTTGAGGGACAACTATGGCTACACCTTC.

V is TRBV7-2 and J is TRBJ2-7, with 8 bases lining up with TRBD2. The V gene's germline CDR1 is SGHTA and CDR2 FQGNSA. CDR3 length: 14 amino acids. With V trimmed by 5 bases and J by 6 bases, 9 bases remained unmatched. The CDR3 sequence: CASSPGGGLGEQYF. The CDR3, as DNA: TGTGCCAGCAGCCCGGGGGGGGGACTAGGCGAGCAGTACTTC.

V and J are TRBV7-2 and TRBJ1-1; possible D gene TRBD1, 6 bases. CDR1 is SGHTA, CDR2 FQGNSA, per germline. V lost 5 bases and J 1 base, leaving 17 bases between the germline ends. This CDR3 spans 16 amino acids. CDR3 in amino acids: CASSQPGAGGNTEAFF. The CDR3 nucleotides are TGTGCCAGCAGCCAGCCGGGGGCGGGCGGGAACACTGAAGCTTTCTTT.

The chain recombines TRBV20-1 with TRBJ1-1, with 10 bases fitting TRBD1. CDR1 and CDR2 from the germline V gene are DFQATT and SNEGSKA (reference sequence). Trimming at V came to 5 bases and at J to 1 base, leaving 1 base not matched to a gene. This CDR3 is 13 amino acids long. The CDR3 sequence: CSARTGGNTEAFF. The CDR3 nucleotides are TGCAGTGCTCGGACAGGGGGGAACACTGAAGCTTTCTTT.

This chain connects TRBV7-6 to TRBJ1-4; D is ambiguous. V was clipped by 5 bases and J by 5 bases, with 9 bases between them. In germline, CDR1 is SGHVS, CDR2 FNYEAQ. The CDR3 spans 13 residues. The CDR3 spells CASSPARNEKLFF. In DNA, the CDR3 is TGTGCCAGCAGCCCCGCCAGAAATGAAAAACTGTTTTTT.

The table lists this clonotype with a few counts. V is TRBV7-2 and J is TRBJ2-3; 13 bases line up with TRBD2. V trimming: 5 bases; J trimming: 0 bases; junction bases outside the gene matches: 14. Germline V gene sequence: CDR1 SGHTA, CDR2 FQGNSA. CDR3 size: 20 residues. As DNA, the CDR3 is TGTGCCAGCAGCCTTTACCCCGGGACTAGCGGGGCTTCTAGCACAGATACGCAGTATTTT. Its translation is CASSLYPGTSGASSTDTQYF. Supplemented by reference TRBV7-2 and TRBJ2-3, the full variable domain reads GAGVSQSPSNKVTEKGKDVELRCDPISGHTALYWYRQSLGQGLEFLIYFQGNSAPDKSGLPSDRFSAERTGGSVSTLTIQRTQQEDSAVYLCASSLYPGTSGASSTDTQYFGPGTRLTVL.

This clonotype was counted a few times. The chain recombines TRBV11-2 with TRBJ2-1; the D is unclear. Germline V lookup: CDR1 SGHAT, CDR2 FQNNGV. V was pared by 5 bases and J by 7 bases, with 12 bases between. The CDR3 sequence is 13 residues long. The CDR3 bases are TGTGCCAGCAGCCCAACCGCCGCTAATGAGCAGTTCTTC. This codes for CASSPTAANEQFF.

In this sample, this clonotype turned up a few times. The chain recombines TRBV7-2 with TRBJ2-1; TRBD2 matches at 11 bases. The CDR3 sequence is 12 residues long. Germline assignment: CDR1 SGHTA and CDR2 FQGNSA. With V trimmed by 2 bases and J by 13 bases, 1 base remained unmatched. CDR3 sequence reads: CASSLTSGRQFF. In DNA, the CDR3 is TGTGCCAGCAGCTTAACTAGCGGGAGACAGTTCTTC.

This clonotype was found once. The genes are TRBV12-5 and TRBJ1-1; D is ambiguous. Germline V gives CDR1 LGHNT, CDR2 FRNRAP. The CDR3 is 17 amino acids. The V and J ends lost 8 bases and 0 bases respectively, with 22 bases between them. The CDR3 sequence: CASSAPRGAYMNTEAFF. The CDR3 DNA reads TGTGCTAGTAGTGCCCCGCGCGGAGCCTACATGAACACTGAAGCTTTCTTT.

Written as DNA, the CDR3 is TGTGCCAGTAGTCCACACGGACAGGGAAGACGGAATGGCTACACCTTC. It codes for CASSPHGQGRRNGYTF. The V call is TRBV19, the J call TRBJ1-2; 8 nucleotides align to TRBD1. This CDR3 is 16 amino acids long. V dropped 5 bases and J dropped 6; count of bases not matched to a gene: 14. Per germline, CDR1 LNHDA and CDR2 SQIVND (reference sequence).

The table lists this clonotype with a few counts. The chain has TRBV7-2 and TRBJ2-1; D gene ambiguous. CDR1 SGHTA and CDR2 FQGNSA come from the germline V gene. The CDR3 runs to 16 residues. Trimming pared 2 bases from V and 0 bases from J, leaving 11 bases between. This chain's CDR3 is CASSLYGSTSYNEQFF. The CDR3 DNA is TGTGCCAGCAGCTTATATGGATCCACCTCCTACAATGAGCAGTTCTTC.

This rearrangement joins TRBV29-1 to TRBJ1-4; TRBD1 might be the D (5 bases). V was clipped by 2 bases and J by 8 bases, with 15 bases between them. Germline-derived CDR1 and CDR2 are SQVTM and ANQGSEA. CDR3 length equals 14 residues. The CDR3 nucleotides are TGCAGCGTTGAATTGGGGACCCCCGGCGAAAAACTGTTTTTT. Its translation is CSVELGTPGEKLFF.

This clonotype was counted many times. The chain joins TRBV7-2 to TRBJ2-3; 7 bases align to TRBD1. With 3 bases clipped from V and 1 base from J, the junction kept 4 bases outside the gene matches. Germline-derived CDR1 and CDR2 are SGHTA and FQGNSA. The CDR3 consists of 15 residues. The chain's CDR3 is CASSFNRGGTDTQYF. Written as DNA, the CDR3 is TGTGCCAGCAGCTTTAACAGGGGTGGCACAGATACGCAGTATTTT.

The rearrangement links TRBV15 to TRBJ1-6; possible D gene TRBD1, 6 bases. CDR1 is LNHNV and CDR2 is YYDKDF in the germline V gene (reference sequence). The CDR3 covers 14 residues. Trimming cost V 3 bases and J 7 bases, with 10 bases left between them. In DNA form, the CDR3 reads TGTGCCACCAGCAGCGGGACACCGAATTCACCCCTCCACTTT. It yields the protein CATSSGTPNSPLHF.

This chain links TRBV13 with TRBJ1-6, with a possible D match to TRBD1 (5 bases). The CDR3 sequence is 17 residues long. Between the trimmed V and J ends, which lost 4 bases and 5 bases, there was a span of 18 bases. Per germline, CDR1 PRHDT and CDR2 FYEKMQ (reference sequence). CDR3 nucleotide sequence: TGTGCCAGCAGCTCCCTAAGGGCGGGACCAGATAATTCACCCCTCCACTTT. Translating gives CASSSLRAGPDNSPLHF.

The rearrangement joins TRBV5-1 to TRBJ2-1; D is possibly TRBD1 (6 bases). The CDR3 covers 14 residues. V lost 6 bases and J lost 4, with 14 bases in between. CDR1 is SGHRS and CDR2 is YFSETQ in the germline V gene. The CDR3 is CASKSGTQYNEQFF. CDR3 nucleotides: TGCGCCAGCAAGTCCGGGACACAATACAATGAGCAGTTCTTC.

This clonotype was detected only a few times. The chain recombines TRBV12-3 or TRBV12-4 with TRBJ2-3, with 8 bases identical to TRBD2. J was trimmed by 5 bases and V by 8 bases; bases with no gene match: 12. CDR3 length: 15 residues. CDR3: CASDSGGAGEDTQYF. CDR3 sequence (DNA): TGTGCCAGCGATTCGGGAGGAGCGGGAGAAGATACGCAGTATTTT.